This T cell receptor (beta chain) derives from a study of vaccination and CD4 T cells after COVID-19. Study overall: Blood was drawn a median around 71 days post second dose, range 14 to 241.

Regarding treatment: approximately 10-day PBMC culture with coronavirus spike peptide pools or control peptides (ViraFEST assay). Sequencing of cultured CD4+ T cell DNA used the Oncomine TCR Beta short-read assay. TCRdb passed the PCR reads through MiXCR, listing each CDR3 protein once. The table includes 15,000 or so distinct CDR3 sequences, over 50% detected once. The CDR3 is 15 amino acids. The V and J ends lost 4 bases and 8 bases respectively, with 17 bases between them. CDR1 is MNHEY, CDR2 SVGEGT, per germline. Points on this clonotype: The antigen is undetermined.

General study points: Within convalescent individuals, 304 out of 307 vaccine-specific clones proved to be spike mono-reactive. Median roughly 86% of reactive clones detected in convalescent patients emerged only post-vaccination.

The sample was CD4+ T cells from blood, cultured in vitro. The receptor's source is a human donor who had recovered from COVID-19. The genes are TRBV6-2 or TRBV6-3 and TRBJ1-4; D gene unclear. CDR3 sequence reads: CASSSPGSGEEKLFF. Here the CDR3 DNA reads TGTGCCAGCAGTTCCCCCGGTTCAGGAGAAGAAAAACTGTTTTTT.